This record concerns one TCR beta chain sequence. The antigen remains undetermined. The data are from a study of shared clonotypes between healthy human individuals. Study observations and caveats: Lower generation probabilities were found for non-shared clonotypes than for those shared by all four donors. Naive subsets typically showed greater estimated richness than memory subsets.

Trimming removed 8 bases at V and 7 bases at J, with 17 bases between. CDR1 is MNHEY and CDR2 is SVGAGI in the germline V gene. CDR3 size: 13 residues. Here immunoSEQ multiplex PCR was the method, and the copy in TCRdb shows in-frame clones only, minus some. This sample has about 710,000 clones, with roughly 73% found just once. The chain joins TRBV6-5 to TRBJ1-1; the D gene is possibly TRBD1 (5 bases). The sequenced sample was memory CD4+ T cells sorted from blood. Indicated subset: CD45RA-negative fraction. The source of this sequence is a woman aged 25 to 39 in good health. For the CDR3, the DNA is TGTGCCAGCCTAATCGACTGGGGGGGTGAAGCTTTCTTT. This sequence encodes CASLIDWGGEAFF.